The clone carrying this T cell receptor beta chain was detected a few times. This entry comes from a study of identical twins. Germline CDR1 is LGHDT and CDR2 is YNNKEL (reference sequence). The V and J ends lost 8 bases and 5 bases, in that order; junction bases with no gene match: 5. The CDR3 has 12 amino acids. TCRdb fed the 5' RACE reads into MiXCR, producing one record per CDR3 protein. Here the sample spans about 200,000 distinct CDR3 sequences, under 10% being singletons. The same sample was also used in a study of yellow fever vaccine responses in identical twins.

The J gene is TRBJ2-7, the V gene TRBV3-1; 8 nucleotides match TRBD1. The specimen was memory (CD45RO+) T cells sorted from blood. The sequence was obtained from a woman between 18 and 29 years old in good health. The CDR3 region is CASSRGLNEQYF. The CDR3 DNA reads as TGTGCCAGCTCCAGGGGGCTCAACGAGCAGTACTTC.